Detailed here is one T cell receptor (beta chain). The sample comes from a study of blood T cell repertoires in COVID-19. CDR3 length equals 13 residues. V trimming: 6 bases; J trimming: 1 base; junction bases outside the gene matches: 3. Germline V gene lookup returns CDR1 SQVTM and CDR2 ANQGSEA. TCRdb's table, derived via immunoSEQ multiplex PCR, lists solely in-frame clones and lacks some. The sample records roughly 150,000 clones, roughly 82% being singletons. Specimen: peripheral blood. This clonotype was obtained from a human donor with acute or convalescent COVID-19. The donor label of this sample is uncertain. The chain links TRBV29-1 to TRBJ1-2, with TRBD1 identical over 9 bases. The CDR3 region is CSVPGQGNYGYTF. DNA for the CDR3: TGCAGCGTACCGGGACAGGGTAACTATGGCTACACCTTC.